This is a list of T cell receptor beta chains from one sample in a study of STAT5B mutations in CD4+ large granular lymphocyte leukemia. Generated by immunoSEQ multiplex PCR, the TCRdb table keeps only in-frame clones and is missing some. Of about 30,000 clones detected, about 77% appear once; the ten largest clones hold over 2%. Source material: CD4+ T cells from blood buffy coats. The receptors derive from a human donor in good health. CDR3s include the opening cysteine and the closing phenylalanine or tryptophan. D genes are given only for firm matches. Some rows have no size entry. The others give once, few or many, or a class for an expanded clone.

v_gene: TRBV5-6
abundance: .
d_gene: .
j_gene: TRBJ2-3
CDR3nt: TGTGCCAGCAGCTTGGCTTCCCTTGTGAGCGGTACGCAGTATTTT
CDR3aa: CASSLASLVSGTQYF

v_gene: TRBV5-3
abundance: .
d_gene: TRBD1
j_gene: TRBJ2-2
CDR3nt: TGTGCCAGGGGGCAACAGGGGACCGGGGAGCTGTTTTTT
CDR3aa: CARGQQGTGELFF

v_gene: TRBV18
abundance: .
d_gene: TRBD1
j_gene: TRBJ2-3
CDR3nt: TGTGCCAGCTCGGCGGACAGGGGCTCGTCAGATACGCAGTATTTT
CDR3aa: CASSADRGSSDTQYF

v_gene: TRBV6-6
abundance: few
d_gene: TRBD1
j_gene: TRBJ1-1
CDR3nt: TGTGCCAGCAGCCCGACAGGGCTGGGATGGGCTTTCTTT
CDR3aa: CASSPTGLGWAFF

v_gene: TRBV5-6
abundance: .
d_gene: TRBD1
j_gene: TRBJ1-4
CDR3nt: TGTGCCAGCAGCTTAACAGGGGGCGTAGATGAAAAACTGTTTTTT
CDR3aa: CASSLTGGVDEKLFF

v_gene: TRBV19
abundance: .
d_gene: .
j_gene: TRBJ1-4
CDR3nt: TGTGCCAGTAGTCAGAGACAGAATGAAAAACTGTTTTTT
CDR3aa: CASSQRQNEKLFF

v_gene: TRBV30
abundance: .
d_gene: TRBD1
j_gene: TRBJ1-2
CDR3nt: TGTGCCTGGGGCGGACAGGGGGCTAGTTGGGGCTACACCTTC
CDR3aa: CAWGGQGASWGYTF

v_gene: TRBV4-3
abundance: .
d_gene: TRBD2
j_gene: TRBJ2-2
CDR3nt: TGCGCCAGCAGCCGCGCGGGACTAGGGGGCACCGGGGAGCTGTTTTTT
CDR3aa: CASSRAGLGGTGELFF

v_gene: TRBV25-1
abundance: few
d_gene: TRBD1
j_gene: TRBJ1-2
CDR3nt: TGTGCCAGCAGTGACCCCGGGACAGGAGTTCATGGCTACACCTTC
CDR3aa: CASSDPGTGVHGYTF

v_gene: TRBV4-3
abundance: .
d_gene: TRBD2
j_gene: TRBJ2-7
CDR3nt: TGCGCCAGCAGCCAAGGGCTAGCGGGAGAACTCCACGAGCAGTACTTC
CDR3aa: CASSQGLAGELHEQYF

v_gene: TRBV28
abundance: .
d_gene: .
j_gene: TRBJ1-5
CDR3nt: TGTGCCAGCAGGACTCCTGGGGGCAATCAGCCCCAGCATTTT
CDR3aa: CASRTPGGNQPQHF

v_gene: TRBV9
abundance: .
d_gene: .
j_gene: TRBJ2-3
CDR3nt: TGTGCCAGCAGCGTTCAGGTTAGCACAGATACGCAGTATTTT
CDR3aa: CASSVQVSTDTQYF

v_gene: TRBV18
abundance: .
d_gene: .
j_gene: TRBJ1-2
CDR3nt: TGTGCCAGCTCACCACCGAGCGGGAGCTATGGCTACACCTTC
CDR3aa: CASSPPSGSYGYTF

v_gene: TRBV7-8
abundance: once
d_gene: .
j_gene: TRBJ2-2
CDR3nt: TGTGCCAGCAGCTTTTCCGGGACTCGTTCGGAGCTGTTTTTT
CDR3aa: CASSFSGTRSELFF

v_gene: TRBV2
abundance: .
d_gene: TRBD1
j_gene: TRBJ2-7
CDR3nt: TGTGCCACCCAAGGCGACAGGGGTTACGAGCAGTACTTC
CDR3aa: CATQGDRGYEQYF

v_gene: TRBV7-2
abundance: .
d_gene: TRBD1
j_gene: TRBJ2-5
CDR3nt: TGTGCCAGCAGCCCACCGGGACAGAGACAAGAGACCCAGTACTTC
CDR3aa: CASSPPGQRQETQYF

v_gene: TRBV2
abundance: .
d_gene: TRBD2
j_gene: TRBJ2-1
CDR3nt: TGTGCCAGCAGTCTGCTGACTAGCGGGGGCAATGAGCAGTTCTTC
CDR3aa: CASSLLTSGGNEQFF